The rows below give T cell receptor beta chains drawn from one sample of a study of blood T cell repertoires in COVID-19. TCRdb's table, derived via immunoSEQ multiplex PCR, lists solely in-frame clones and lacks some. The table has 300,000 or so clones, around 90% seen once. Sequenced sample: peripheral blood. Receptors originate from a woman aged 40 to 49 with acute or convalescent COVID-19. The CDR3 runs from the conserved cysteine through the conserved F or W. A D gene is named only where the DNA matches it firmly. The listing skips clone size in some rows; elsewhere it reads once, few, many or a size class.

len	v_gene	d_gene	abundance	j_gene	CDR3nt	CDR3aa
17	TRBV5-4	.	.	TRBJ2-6	TGTGCCAGCAGCTTGTTTTATCGGGGCTCTGGGGCCAACGTCCTGACTTTC	CASSLFYRGSGANVLTF
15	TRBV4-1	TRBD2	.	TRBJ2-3	TGCGCCTGCGGCAGGATGGCGGGGGAAACAGATACGCAGTATTTT	CACGRMAGETDTQYF
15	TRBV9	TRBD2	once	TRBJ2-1	TGTGCCAGCAGCGTTAGCGGGGGGGGGTTGGATGAGCAGTTCTTC	CASSVSGGGLDEQFF
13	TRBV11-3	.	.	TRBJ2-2	TGTGCCAGCAGCTTTCGGTTGACCGGGGAGCTGTTTTTT	CASSFRLTGELFF
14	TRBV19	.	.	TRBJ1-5	TGTGCCAGTAGTATCAGTTATAGCAATCAGCCCCAGCATTTT	CASSISYSNQPQHF
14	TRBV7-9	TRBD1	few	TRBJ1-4	TGTGCCAGCAGGAAGGGGGCTACTAATGAAAAACTGTTTTTT	CASRKGATNEKLFF
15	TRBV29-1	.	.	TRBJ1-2	TGCAGCGTTGAATTGAGGGAAGAAGAGTGGAATGGCTACACCTTC	CSVELREEEWNGYTF
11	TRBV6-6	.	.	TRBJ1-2	TGTGCCAGCATGACAAACTATGGCTACACCTTC	CASMTNYGYTF
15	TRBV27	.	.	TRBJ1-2	TGTGCCAGCAGTCCAACAGCAACAGGGACCGATGGCTACACCTTC	CASSPTATGTDGYTF
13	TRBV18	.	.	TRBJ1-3	TGTGCCAGCTCACAGGGGGATGGAAACACCATATATTTT	CASSQGDGNTIYF
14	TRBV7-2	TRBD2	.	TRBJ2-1	TGTGCCAGCAGCTTAGGTACTAGCGGGGATGAGCAGTTCTTC	CASSLGTSGDEQFF
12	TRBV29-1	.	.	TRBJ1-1	TGCAGCGTTACAGGGTCAGACACTGAAGCTTTCTTT	CSVTGSDTEAFF
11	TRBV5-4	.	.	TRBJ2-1	TGTGCCAGCAGCTTTAGCAATGAGCAGTTCTTC	CASSFSNEQFF
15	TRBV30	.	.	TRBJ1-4	TGTGCCTGGAGTAGACTAGGGCTGGATAATGAAAAACTGTTTTTT	CAWSRLGLDNEKLFF
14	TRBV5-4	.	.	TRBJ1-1	TGTGCCAGCAGCTTAGATGGGCAGGGGACTGAAGCTTTCTTT	CASSLDGQGTEAFF
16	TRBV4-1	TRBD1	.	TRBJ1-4	TGCGCCAGCAGCCATACCCAGGGGGTAACTAATGAAAAACTGTTTTTT	CASSHTQGVTNEKLFF
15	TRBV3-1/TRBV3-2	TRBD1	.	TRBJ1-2	TGTGCCAGCAGCCAAGGGACAGGGAATCTCTATGGCTACACCTTC	CASSQGTGNLYGYTF
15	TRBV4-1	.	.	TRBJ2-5	TGCGCCAGCAGCCAAGACCAGGCCAATCAAGAGACCCAGTACTTC	CASSQDQANQETQYF
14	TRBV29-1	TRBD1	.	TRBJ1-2	TGCAGCGTTGAAGATGGACAGGGCACCTATGGCTACACCTTC	CSVEDGQGTYGYTF
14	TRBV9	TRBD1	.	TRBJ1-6	TGTGCCAGCAGCGTCAGGGGGAATAATTCACCCCTCCACTTT	CASSVRGNNSPLHF
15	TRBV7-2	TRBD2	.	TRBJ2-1	TGTGCCAGCAGCTTAGGCGGGGGATCCTACAATGAGCAGTTCTTC	CASSLGGGSYNEQFF
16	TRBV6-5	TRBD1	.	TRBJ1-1	TGTGCCAGCAGTTACCCTGGGACAGGCCCGAACACTGAAGCTTTCTTT	CASSYPGTGPNTEAFF
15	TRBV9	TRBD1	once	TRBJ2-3	TGTGCCAGCAGACCTACAGGGGGAATCACAGATACGCAGTATTTT	CASRPTGGITDTQYF
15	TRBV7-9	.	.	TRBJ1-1	TGTGCCAGCAGCTTAATTTCAGGGGTTGACACTGAAGCTTTCTTT	CASSLISGVDTEAFF
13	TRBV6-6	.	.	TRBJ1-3	TGTGCCAGCAGTCCTGGACAGGGAAACACCATATATTTT	CASSPGQGNTIYF
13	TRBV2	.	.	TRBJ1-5	TGTGCCAGCAGGGGAGGTCCTAATCAGCCCCAGCATTTT	CASRGGPNQPQHF
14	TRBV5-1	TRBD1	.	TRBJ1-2	TGCGCCAGCAGCGTTATACAGGGGAACTATGGCTACACCTTC	CASSVIQGNYGYTF
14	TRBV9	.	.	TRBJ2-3	TGTGCCAGCAGCGTAGGCCCGGTGCGAGATACGCAGTATTTT	CASSVGPVRDTQYF
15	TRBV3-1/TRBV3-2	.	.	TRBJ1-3	TGTGCCAGCAGCCCCTCCGGGGGGCCTGGAAACACCATATATTTT	CASSPSGGPGNTIYF
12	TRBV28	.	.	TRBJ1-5	TGTGCCAGCACAGTAGGGGTTCAGCCCCAGCATTTT	CASTVGVQPQHF
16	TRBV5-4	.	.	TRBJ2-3	TGTGCCAGCAGCTTGGAGGCGGGGCCTAGCACAGATACGCAGTATTTT	CASSLEAGPSTDTQYF
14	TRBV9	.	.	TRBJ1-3	TGTGCCAGCAGCGGGCCAGGGGACGGAAACACCATATATTTT	CASSGPGDGNTIYF
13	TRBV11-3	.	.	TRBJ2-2	TGTGCCAGCAGCCCAACAGGGACCGGGGAGCTGTTTTTT	CASSPTGTGELFF
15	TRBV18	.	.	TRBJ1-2	TGTGCCAGCTCACCGGGGGGGATAGCTAACTATGGCTACACCTTC	CASSPGGIANYGYTF
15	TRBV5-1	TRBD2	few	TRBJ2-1	TGCGCCAGCAGCTATGAAGCGGGGGGGCATTTTGAGCAGTTCTTC	CASSYEAGGHFEQFF
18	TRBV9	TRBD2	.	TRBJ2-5	TGTGCCAGCAGCGTCGGGGGGACCTTTCGGTTTTACCAAGAGACCCAGTACTTC	CASSVGGTFRFYQETQYF
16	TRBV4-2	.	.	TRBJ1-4	TGTGCCAGCAGCCAAGATTTGGACAGTAGGTGGGAAAAACTGTTTTTT	CASSQDLDSRWEKLFF
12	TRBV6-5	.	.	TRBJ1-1	TGTGCCAGCTTGACAGTCTACACTGAAGCTTTCTTT	CASLTVYTEAFF
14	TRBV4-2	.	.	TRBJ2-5	TGTGCCAGCAGCCCAGGGACACAAAAAGAGACCCAGTACTTC	CASSPGTQKETQYF
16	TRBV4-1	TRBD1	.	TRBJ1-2	TGCGCCAGCAGCCAAGAATGGGGACAGACGCCCTATGGCTACACCTTC	CASSQEWGQTPYGYTF
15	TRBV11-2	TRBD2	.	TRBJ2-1	TGTGCCAGCAGCTTCTTTCGGGGGGTCTACAATGAGCAGTTCTTC	CASSFFRGVYNEQFF
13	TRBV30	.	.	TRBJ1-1	TGTGCCTGGGCCATGGGACTCCGGCGGGGAGCTTTCTTT	CAWAMGLRRGAFF
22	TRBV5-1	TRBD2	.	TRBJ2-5	TGCGCCAGCAGCATTCTTCCAAGACCGGGACTAGCGGGGGGGAAGTACCAAGAGACCCAGTACTTC	CASSILPRPGLAGGKYQETQYF
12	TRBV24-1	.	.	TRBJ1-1	TGTGCCACCAGTGATACTAACACTGAAGCTTTCTTT	CATSDTNTEAFF
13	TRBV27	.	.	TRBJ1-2	TGTGCCAGCAGTTTATCGGGGGGGTTTGGCTACACCTTC	CASSLSGGFGYTF
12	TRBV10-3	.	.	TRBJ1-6	TGTGCCACCGGGGGGGGGATTTCGCCCCTCCACTTT	CATGGGISPLHF
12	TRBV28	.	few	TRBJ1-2	TGTGCCAGCAGCCAACAGGGATATGGCTACACCTTC	CASSQQGYGYTF
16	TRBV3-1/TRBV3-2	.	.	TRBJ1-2	TGTGCCAGCAGCCAAGGAGGTCGGGGGGCCAACTATGGCTACACCTTC	CASSQGGRGANYGYTF